A selection of T cell receptor beta chains follows, all from one sample in a study of radiation and T cells in renal cell carcinoma. Method: immunoSEQ multiplex PCR; TCRdb's copy keeps in-frame clones and lacks some. The sample records about 40,000 clones, about 82% being singletons. The sequencing used blood, collected from a patient whose treatment included radiotherapy and nephrectomy. These receptors all stem from a woman aged 70-85 years with renal cell carcinoma. CDR3s include the opening cysteine and the closing phenylalanine or tryptophan. D genes are given only for firm matches. Size tells how often a clone was seen (once, few, many) or the class of an expanded clone, and some rows leave it out.

TRBV13,.,.,TRBJ1-3,TGTGCCAGCAGCGAGCGAGGGATGGGGGGAAACACCATATATTTT,CASSERGMGGNTIYF
TRBV10-2,.,.,TRBJ2-1,TGCGCCAGCAGTGAGAGTGGTCAGGGGTCTGGGAATGAGCAGTTCTTC,CASSESGQGSGNEQFF
TRBV19,.,.,TRBJ2-1,TGTGCCAGTAGTATCATGGGGTCCAATGAGCAGTTCTTC,CASSIMGSNEQFF
TRBV7-2,TRBD1,.,TRBJ1-5,TGTGCCAGCAGGGATGACAGGGGCCGGCAGCCCCAGCATTTT,CASRDDRGRQPQHF
TRBV5-6,.,.,TRBJ2-6,TGTGCCAGCAGTTTGGACGTCTCCAAGGATTACTCTGGGGCCAACGTCCTGACTTTC,CASSLDVSKDYSGANVLTF
TRBV7-2,.,.,TRBJ1-6,TGTGCCAGCAGCCTCTCGTTCGGTCGGCCCCTCCACTTT,CASSLSFGRPLHF
TRBV15,TRBD1,once,TRBJ1-6,TGTGCCACCAGACAGACAGGGGGCATCTCACCCCTCCACTTT,CATRQTGGISPLHF
TRBV11-3,.,.,TRBJ2-1,TGTGCCAGCAGCTCGATATCGGGGTTTCGGTTCTTC,CASSSISGFRFF
TRBV5-8,TRBD2,.,TRBJ2-3,TGTGCCAGCAGGCTAGCGGGGGGTGATACGCAGTATTTT,CASRLAGGDTQYF
TRBV9,.,.,TRBJ2-1,TGTGCCAGCAGCGTAGCCGGGACTGAATACAATGAGCAGTTCTTC,CASSVAGTEYNEQFF
TRBV19,.,.,TRBJ1-1,TGTGCCAGTAAGAGGGACACTGAAGCTTTCTTT,CASKRDTEAFF
TRBV30,TRBD1,.,TRBJ1-1,TGTGCCTGGAACAGGGGACGAGACACTGAAGCTTTCTTT,CAWNRGRDTEAFF
TRBV7-3,TRBD1,.,TRBJ2-3,TGTGCCAGCAGCCCCGGACAGGGAATAGATACGCAGTATTTT,CASSPGQGIDTQYF
TRBV2,TRBD1,.,TRBJ1-5,TGTGCCAGCACCAGGGACAGGGTCACCCAGCATTTT,CASTRDRVTQHF
TRBV4-3,.,.,TRBJ2-3,TGCGCCAGCAGCCAAGGGGGGGACCTCACAGATACGCAGTATTTT,CASSQGGDLTDTQYF
TRBV7-2,TRBD1,once,TRBJ1-2,TGTGCCAGCAGCATAGCACAGGGGGCTAACTATGGCTACACCTTC,CASSIAQGANYGYTF
TRBV19,TRBD2,.,TRBJ2-7,TGTGCCAGTAGTATGGCTAGCGGAGGGAACTACGAGCAGTACTTC,CASSMASGGNYEQYF
TRBV28,.,.,TRBJ2-7,TGTGCCAGCAGTGGGGACAAGAACTACGAGCAGTACTTC,CASSGDKNYEQYF
TRBV6-1,.,.,TRBJ2-3,TGTGCCAGCAGTGAACAGGGAGGCGTCGGCACAGATACGCAGTATTTT,CASSEQGGVGTDTQYF
TRBV2,.,.,TRBJ1-1,TGTGCCAGCAGCCAGACCCCGGAGACTGAAGCTTTCTTT,CASSQTPETEAFF
TRBV7-2,TRBD1,.,TRBJ1-5,TGTGCCAGCAGCCCCGAGCGGTCCAGGGGGCAGGGCAATCAGCCCCAGCATTTT,CASSPERSRGQGNQPQHF
TRBV10-3,.,.,TRBJ2-1,TGTGCCATCAGTGAGTCGATTGGGGGCAATGAGCAGTTCTTC,CAISESIGGNEQFF
TRBV10-3,TRBD2,once,TRBJ2-7,TGTGCCATCAGGGGACTAGCGGGCCTCTCCTACGAGCAGTACTTC,CAIRGLAGLSYEQYF
TRBV7-2,.,.,TRBJ2-1,TGTGCCAGCAGCTTAGGAGGTAGACTGTACAATGAGCAGTTCTTC,CASSLGGRLYNEQFF
TRBV9,TRBD1,.,TRBJ2-2,TGTGCCAGCAGTCTTGGACAGGGGAACACCGGGGAGCTGTTTTTT,CASSLGQGNTGELFF
TRBV9,TRBD1,.,TRBJ2-1,TGTGCCAGCAGCGAGAGGACAGGGGGCGGGGATGAGCAGTTCTTC,CASSERTGGGDEQFF
TRBV29-1,.,.,TRBJ2-1,TGCAGCGTTGAAGATGGCGGAGGAAATGAGCAGTTCTTC,CSVEDGGGNEQFF
TRBV6-1,TRBD1,once,TRBJ1-5,TGTGCCAGCAGGGTCAGGGGGCTCAATCAGCCCCAGCATTTT,CASRVRGLNQPQHF
TRBV18,.,.,TRBJ1-6,TGTGCCAGCTCACCACAGAGCTCCTATAATTCACCCCTCCACTTT,CASSPQSSYNSPLHF
TRBV2,TRBD1,.,TRBJ2-2,TGTGCCAGTAGCCGGGACAGTGACACCGGGGAGCTGTTTTTT,CASSRDSDTGELFF
TRBV9,.,.,TRBJ1-3,TGTGCCAGCAGCGTAGACGCCACTGATGGGGCCATATATTTT,CASSVDATDGAIYF
TRBV5-6,.,.,TRBJ2-3,TGTGCCAGCAGCTTGCGAGAGGACACCTTGCAGTATTTT,CASSLREDTLQYF
TRBV29-1,.,.,TRBJ1-3,TGCAGCGTTGGGGTCGACAGGTCTGGAAACACCATATATTTT,CSVGVDRSGNTIYF
TRBV5-5,TRBD2,.,TRBJ2-5,TGTGCCAGCAGCTTGGTAGACGGGAGGCTGGGAGAGACCCAGTACTTC,CASSLVDGRLGETQYF
TRBV19,TRBD2,.,TRBJ2-2,TGTGCCAGTAGTTTTGGACTAGTTTTCGCCGGGGAGCTGTTTTTT,CASSFGLVFAGELFF
TRBV5-5,TRBD2,.,TRBJ2-3,TGTGCCAGCAGCTTCGGGACTAGCGGGAGCAAAGATACGCAGTATTTT,CASSFGTSGSKDTQYF
TRBV7-3,.,few,TRBJ2-2,TGTGCCAGCAGGACCGACACCGGGGAGCTGTTTTTT,CASRTDTGELFF
TRBV11-2,TRBD1,.,TRBJ2-7,TGTGCCAGCAGCACCCCCCGAGGGACAGGGTCCTACGAGCAGTACTTC,CASSTPRGTGSYEQYF
TRBV9,.,.,TRBJ2-1,TGTGCCAGCAGCGTAGACGGGGGGCCCTACAATGAGCAGTTCTTC,CASSVDGGPYNEQFF
TRBV18,TRBD1,.,TRBJ1-1,TGTGCCAGCTCACCAGATAATAACAGGGGGCATCCTAACACTGAAGCTTTCTTT,CASSPDNNRGHPNTEAFF
TRBV27,.,few,TRBJ2-3,TGTGCCAGCTCCCCACTAACCCTCTCAACAGATACGCAGTATTTT,CASSPLTLSTDTQYF
TRBV10-3,.,few,TRBJ2-3,TGTGCCATCACGGGGTACCTCACAGATACGCAGTATTTT,CAITGYLTDTQYF